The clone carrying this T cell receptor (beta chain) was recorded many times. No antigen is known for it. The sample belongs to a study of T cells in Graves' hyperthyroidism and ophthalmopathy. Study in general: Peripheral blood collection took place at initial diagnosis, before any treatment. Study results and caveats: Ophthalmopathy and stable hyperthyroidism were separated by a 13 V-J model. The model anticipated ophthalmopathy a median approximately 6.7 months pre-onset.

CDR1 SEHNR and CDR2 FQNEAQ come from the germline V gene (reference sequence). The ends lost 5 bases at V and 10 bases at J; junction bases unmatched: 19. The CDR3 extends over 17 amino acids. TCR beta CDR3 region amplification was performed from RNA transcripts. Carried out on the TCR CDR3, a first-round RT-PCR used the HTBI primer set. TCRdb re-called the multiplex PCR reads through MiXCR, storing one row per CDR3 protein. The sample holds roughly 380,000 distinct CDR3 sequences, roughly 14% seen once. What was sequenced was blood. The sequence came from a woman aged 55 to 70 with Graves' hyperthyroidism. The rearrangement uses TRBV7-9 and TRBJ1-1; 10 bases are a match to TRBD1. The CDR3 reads CASSNNSLGQGRLRAFF. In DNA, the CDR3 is TGTGCCAGCAGCAACAACTCCCTGGGACAGGGGAGATTGAGAGCTTTCTTT.